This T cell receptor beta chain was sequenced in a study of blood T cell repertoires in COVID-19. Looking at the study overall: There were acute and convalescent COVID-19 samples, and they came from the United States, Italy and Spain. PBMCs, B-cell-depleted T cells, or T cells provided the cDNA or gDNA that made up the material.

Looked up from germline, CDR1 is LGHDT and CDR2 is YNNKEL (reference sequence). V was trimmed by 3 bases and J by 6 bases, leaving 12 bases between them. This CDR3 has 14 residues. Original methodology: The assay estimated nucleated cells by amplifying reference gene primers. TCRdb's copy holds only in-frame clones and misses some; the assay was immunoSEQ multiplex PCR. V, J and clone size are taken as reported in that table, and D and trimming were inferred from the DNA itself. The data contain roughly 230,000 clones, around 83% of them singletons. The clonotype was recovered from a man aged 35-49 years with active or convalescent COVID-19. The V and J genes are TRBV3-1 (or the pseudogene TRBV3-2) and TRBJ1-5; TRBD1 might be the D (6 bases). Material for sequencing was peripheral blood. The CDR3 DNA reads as TGTGCCAGCAGCCACCAAGGGGGGGCTCAGCCCCAGCATTTT. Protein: CASSHQGGAQPQHF.